Following are 14 T cell receptor beta chains from one sample sequenced in a study of T cells after yellow fever vaccination. TCRdb analysed the 5' RACE reads with MiXCR anew, one entry per CDR3 protein. The data contain 100,000 to 150,000 distinct CDR3 sequences, about 8.8% of them singletons. Sequencing used CD8+ T cells sorted from PBMCs, obtained on the day of the yellow fever booster vaccination. These receptors came from a man aged 18 to 30 who received the YFV17D yellow fever vaccine.

In its sample, this clonotype was seen many times. The V gene is TRBV12-3 or TRBV12-4, the J gene TRBJ2-1; TRBD1 matches 8 bases. This CDR3 has 13 amino acids. After removal of 3 bases from V and 8 bases from J, the junction contained 3 bases not matched to a gene. The CDR3 here is CASSLDRAHEQFF. The CDR3 coding sequence is TGTGCCAGCAGTTTGGACAGGGCCCATGAGCAGTTCTTC.

This clonotype was observed a handful of times. The V and J genes are TRBV18 and TRBJ2-1, with TRBD2 matching over 10 bases. CDR1 is KGHSH and CDR2 is LQKENI in the germline V gene. Trimming cost V 1 base and J 8 bases; bases outside gene matches: 8. The CDR3 is 16 amino acids. CDR3 in amino acids: CASSPLVSGGFDEQFF. CDR3 in DNA: TGTGCCAGCTCACCACTGGTTAGCGGGGGGTTCGATGAGCAGTTCTTC.

In its sample, this clonotype was seen many times. The chain uses TRBV11-2 and TRBJ2-5; D gene unclear. V dropped 6 bases and J dropped 1 base, with 9 bases sitting between them. The CDR3 runs to 13 residues. Per the germline V gene, CDR1 is SGHAT and CDR2 is FQNNGV. The CDR3: CASRVATQETQYF. The CDR3 nucleotides are TGTGCCAGCAGAGTGGCGACCCAAGAGACCCAGTACTTC.

Only a few counts were recorded for this clonotype. The chain has TRBV6-1 and TRBJ1-2; TRBD1 agrees at 8 bases. Germline-derived CDR1 and CDR2 are MNHNS and SASEGT. The CDR3 is made up of 13 amino acids. V lost 6 bases to trimming and J lost 6 bases; unmatched junction nucleotides: 6. The DNA of the CDR3 is TGTGCCAGCAGGAAGGACAGGGTGAATGGCTACACCTTC. Amino acid sequence: CASRKDRVNGYTF.

This clonotype was seen more than once but under ten times. The CDR3 region has the DNA TGTGCCAGCAGCGTAGGACAGGTCAATCAGCCCCAGCATTTT. It translates to CASSVGQVNQPQHF. The chain recombines TRBV9 with TRBJ1-5, with TRBD1 as a possible D gene (6 bases). The CDR3 consists of 14 residues. Deletions cut 0 bases from V and 3 bases from J, with 7 bases between. Germline assignment: CDR1 SGDLS and CDR2 YYNGEE. Complete variable domain (other parts from reference TRBV9 and TRBJ1-5): DSGVTQTPKHLITATGQRVTLRCSPRSGDLSVYWYQQSLDQGLQFLIQYYNGEERAKGNILERFSAQQFPDLHSELNLSSLELGDSALYFCASSVGQVNQPQHFGDGTRLSIL.

This clonotype has more than one count but fewer than ten. The V call is TRBV5-1, the J call TRBJ2-3, with TRBD2 matching over 9 bases. Germline loops: CDR1 SGHRS, CDR2 YFSETQ. This CDR3 is built from 18 residues. The junction had 12 bases not matched to a gene; V was cut back by 4 bases and J by 0 bases. In nucleotides, the CDR3 is TGCGCCAGCAGCCCCGAGAGCGGGGGGACATCTAGCACAGATACGCAGTATTTT. This codes for CASSPESGGTSSTDTQYF.

This clonotype occurred many times. The chain carries TRBV4-3 and TRBJ1-5, with D perhaps TRBD1 (6 bases). The CDR3 has 15 amino acids. Germline loops: CDR1 LGHNA, CDR2 YSLEER. Trimming took off 0 bases at V and 7 bases at J, with 13 bases between the two ends. The CDR3 region is CASSQDMAGEQPQHF. In nucleotides, the CDR3 is TGCGCCAGCAGCCAAGATATGGCAGGGGAACAGCCCCAGCATTTT.

This clonotype was seen many times. V usage is TRBV4-1 and J usage is TRBJ1-1; D not resolved. Trimming removed 1 base at V and 8 bases at J, with 11 bases between. Germline CDR1 and CDR2: MGHRA and YSYEKL. CDR3 length equals 13 residues. The DNA of the CDR3 is TGCGCCAGCAGCCAAGTAGGGCAGGAGGAAGCTTTCTTT. Translated, it gives CASSQVGQEEAFF.

This clonotype has more than one count but fewer than ten. This chain connects TRBV27 to TRBJ2-1; 10 nucleotides match TRBD2. V was pared by 0 bases and J by 4 bases, with 6 bases of the junction left unmatched. The CDR3 contains 17 residues. Germline CDR1 reads MNHEY; CDR2 reads SMNVEV (reference sequence). The CDR3 bases are TGTGCCAGCAGTTTATCCAGCGGGGGGGCGGGTTACAATGAGCAGTTCTTC. It specifies CASSLSSGGAGYNEQFF.

The chain uses TRBV9 and TRBJ2-3, with 9 nucleotides matching TRBD2. CDR3 length: 15 residues. Trimming cost V 4 bases and J 0 bases; bases outside gene matches: 3. Per the germline V gene, CDR1 is SGDLS and CDR2 is YYNGEE. In DNA, the CDR3 is TGTGCCAGCAGCTTTAGCGGGGGCAGCACAGATACGCAGTATTTT. Translated, it gives CASSFSGGSTDTQYF.

This clonotype was detected a few times. The V gene is TRBV6-6, the J gene TRBJ1-2, with unresolved D. The germline V and J ends were trimmed by 2 bases and 10 bases, with 8 bases remaining between them. The CDR3 is made up of 11 amino acids. Germline values: CDR1 MNHNY, CDR2 SVGAGI (reference sequence). The DNA for the CDR3 is TGTGCCAGCAGTTACGGGCAGAACTACACCTTC. This gives the protein CASSYGQNYTF.

The chain joins TRBV9 to TRBJ2-3, with D perhaps matching TRBD1 or TRBD2 (5 bases each). The CDR3 has 16 residues. Trimming took off 0 bases at V and 4 bases at J, with 15 bases between the two ends. The germline gives CDR1 SGDLS, CDR2 YYNGEE. The CDR3 loop reads CASSVVGRDVPDTQYF. Here the CDR3 DNA reads TGTGCCAGCAGCGTAGTGGGCAGGGACGTCCCAGATACGCAGTATTTT.

The V and J genes are TRBV20-1 and TRBJ1-1; the D is unclear. CDR1 and CDR2 from the germline V gene are DFQATT and SNEGSKA (reference sequence). The V end lost 4 bases, the J end lost 1 base, and 10 bases lay between the germline ends. The CDR3 is 13 amino acids. The CDR3: CSAKITPNTEAFF. The CDR3 DNA reads as TGCAGTGCTAAAATTACACCGAACACTGAAGCTTTCTTT.

This clonotype was seen only a few times. The chain has TRBV25-1 and TRBJ2-5; D tentatively reads TRBD1 or TRBD2 (6 bases each). CDR1 is MGHDK and CDR2 is SYGVNS in the germline V gene. Trimming took off 5 bases at V and 0 bases at J, with 19 bases between the two ends. The CDR3 is 17 amino acids. CDR3 in DNA: TGTGCCAGCAGTAGTAAGGGGGGCACTTTGGACCAAGAGACCCAGTACTTC. This encodes CASSSKGGTLDQETQYF. Combining the CDR3 with reference TRBV25-1 and TRBJ2-5 gives the whole variable domain EADIYQTPRYLVIGTGKKITLECSQTMGHDKMYWYQQDPGMELHLIHYSYGVNSTEKGDLSSESTVSRIRTEHFPLTLESARPSHTSQYLCASSSKGGTLDQETQYFGPGTRLLVL.